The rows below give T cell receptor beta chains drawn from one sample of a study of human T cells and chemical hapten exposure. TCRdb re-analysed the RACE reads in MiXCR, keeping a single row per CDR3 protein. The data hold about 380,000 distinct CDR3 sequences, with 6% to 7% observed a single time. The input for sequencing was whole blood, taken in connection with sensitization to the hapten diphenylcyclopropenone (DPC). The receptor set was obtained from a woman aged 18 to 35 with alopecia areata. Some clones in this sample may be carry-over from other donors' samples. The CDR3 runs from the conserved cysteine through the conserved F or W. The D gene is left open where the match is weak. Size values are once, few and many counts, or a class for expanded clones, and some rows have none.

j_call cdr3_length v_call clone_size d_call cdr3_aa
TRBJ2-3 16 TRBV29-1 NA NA CSGDVQRPYLTDTQYF
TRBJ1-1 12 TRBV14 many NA CASSQLKDKAFF
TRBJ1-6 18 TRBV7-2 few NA CASSLAAWARSYNSPLHF
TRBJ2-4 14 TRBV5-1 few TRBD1 CASSTGTVQNIQYF
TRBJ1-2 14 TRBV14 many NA CASSQYAGRYGYTF
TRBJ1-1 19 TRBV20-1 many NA CSAKGGAGAKSKTNTEAFF
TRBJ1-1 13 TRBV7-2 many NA CASSSGIRTEAFF
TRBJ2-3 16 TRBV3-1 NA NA CASSRRTGTAGDTQYF
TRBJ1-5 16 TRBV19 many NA CASSRTPGSLNQPQHF
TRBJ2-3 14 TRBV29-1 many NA CSVEGYRSTDTQYF
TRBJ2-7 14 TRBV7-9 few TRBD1 CASSFIGTGDEQYF
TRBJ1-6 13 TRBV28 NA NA CASNPPAGSPLHF
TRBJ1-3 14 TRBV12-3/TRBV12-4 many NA CASSLRESGNTIYF
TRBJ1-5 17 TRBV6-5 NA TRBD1 CASSYSNSPTGKQPQHF
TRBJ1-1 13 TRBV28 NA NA CASTLIMNTEAFF
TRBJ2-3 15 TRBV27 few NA CASSFHRASTDTQYF
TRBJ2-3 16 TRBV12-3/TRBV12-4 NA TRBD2 CASSPWTSGRTDTQYF
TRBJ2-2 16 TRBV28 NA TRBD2 CASSLWTSGATGELFF
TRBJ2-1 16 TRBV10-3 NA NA CAISDSGHFSYNEQFF
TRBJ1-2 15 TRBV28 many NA CASSFFLAGNYGYTF
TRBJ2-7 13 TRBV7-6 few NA CASSPGPNYEQYF
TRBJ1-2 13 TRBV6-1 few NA CASSESRRGGYTF
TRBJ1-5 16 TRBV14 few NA CASSQPRGGWEQPQHF
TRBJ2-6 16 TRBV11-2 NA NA CASSLDRVSGANVLTF
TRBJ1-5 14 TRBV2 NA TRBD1 CASSEDRGHQPQHF
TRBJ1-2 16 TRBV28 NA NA CASSLWGRSQNYGYTF
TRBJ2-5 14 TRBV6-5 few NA CASSTDYSGETQYF
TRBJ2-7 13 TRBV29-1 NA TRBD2 CSVAAGGSYGQYF
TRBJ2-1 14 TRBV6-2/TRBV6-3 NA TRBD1 CASSYSRQGTEQFF
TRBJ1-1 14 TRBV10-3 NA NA CAISEPTGYTEAFF
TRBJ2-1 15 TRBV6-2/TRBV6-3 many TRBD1 CASSGPGQGAPEQFF